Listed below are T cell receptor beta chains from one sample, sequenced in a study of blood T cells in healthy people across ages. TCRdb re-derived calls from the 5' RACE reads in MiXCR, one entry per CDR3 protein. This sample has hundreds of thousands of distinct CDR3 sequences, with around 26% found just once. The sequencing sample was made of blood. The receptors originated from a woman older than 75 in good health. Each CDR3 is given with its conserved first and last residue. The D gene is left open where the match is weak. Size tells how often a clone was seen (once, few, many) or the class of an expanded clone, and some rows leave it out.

CDR3: CSARDPRPPGDEQFF
DNA: TGCAGTGCTAGAGATCCCCGTCCCCCGGGGGATGAGCAGTTCTTC
D: NA
V: TRBV20-1
size: many
J: TRBJ2-1

CDR3: CASSQETGRMYEQYF
DNA: TGCGCCAGCAGCCAAGAGACAGGGAGGATGTACGAGCAGTACTTC
D: NA
V: TRBV4-3
size: NA
J: TRBJ2-7

CDR3: CASSPPGARRHEAFF
DNA: TGCGCCAGCAGCCCCCCGGGGGCCAGGAGGCATGAAGCTTTCTTT
D: NA
V: TRBV4-1
size: NA
J: TRBJ1-1

CDR3: CASSPLAGLNTGELFF
DNA: TGTGCCAGCAGCCCTTTAGCGGGTTTGAACACCGGGGAGCTGTTTTTT
D: TRBD2
V: TRBV6-5
size: few
J: TRBJ2-2

CDR3: CSANHRTGFFRDNEQFF
DNA: TGCAGTGCCAACCACAGGACAGGGTTTTTTCGTGACAATGAGCAGTTCTTC
D: TRBD1
V: TRBV20-1
size: many
J: TRBJ2-1

CDR3: CASSLPATNEKRFF
DNA: TGTGCCAGCAGCCTACCCGCAACTAATGAAAAACGGTTTTTT
D: NA
V: TRBV11-2
size: NA
J: TRBJ1-4

CDR3: CASSYSGAGGGYNEQFF
DNA: TGTGCCAGCAGTTACTCAGGTGCGGGGGGGGGATACAATGAGCAGTTCTTC
D: TRBD2
V: TRBV6-2/TRBV6-3
size: few
J: TRBJ2-1

CDR3: CSAGGSGSYNEQYF
DNA: TGCAGTGCTGGGGGGTCAGGGAGCTACAATGAGCAGTACTTC
D: NA
V: TRBV20-1
size: NA
J: TRBJ2-5

CDR3: CASSPSLLAGGQETQYF
DNA: TGTGCCAGCAGTCCTTCCCTTCTAGCGGGGGGACAAGAGACCCAGTACTTC
D: TRBD2
V: TRBV12-3/TRBV12-4
size: many
J: TRBJ2-5

CDR3: CASSLEVYRETEAFF
DNA: TGTGCCAGCAGCTTAGAGGTATACAGGGAGACTGAAGCTTTCTTT
D: NA
V: TRBV7-2
size: NA
J: TRBJ1-1

CDR3: CSASERQRDKGQFF
DNA: TGCAGTGCTAGTGAGAGACAACGGGACAAGGGGCAGTTCTTC
D: NA
V: TRBV20-1
size: many
J: TRBJ2-1

CDR3: CASSYAGGRVVQPQHF
DNA: TGTGCCAGCAGTTACGCAGGGGGCCGGGTAGTTCAGCCCCAGCATTTT
D: TRBD1
V: TRBV6-2/TRBV6-3
size: NA
J: TRBJ1-5

CDR3: CASSFRWQETQYF
DNA: TGTGCCAGCAGTTTTCGGTGGCAAGAGACCCAGTACTTC
D: NA
V: TRBV27
size: many
J: TRBJ2-5

CDR3: CSARPRTATNEKLFF
DNA: TGCAGTGCTAGACCGAGGACAGCAACTAATGAAAAACTGTTTTTT
D: NA
V: TRBV20-1
size: many
J: TRBJ1-4

CDR3: CASSPDCQANNSPLHF
DNA: TGTGCCAGCTCACCAGATTGTCAGGCAAATAATTCACCCCTCCACTTT
D: NA
V: TRBV18
size: NA
J: TRBJ1-6

CDR3: CASSLKGLAGGSRYQETQFF
DNA: TGTGCCAGCAGCTTAAAGGGACTAGCGGGGGGCTCGCGGTACCAAGAGACCCAGTTCTTC
D: TRBD2
V: TRBV7-8
size: once
J: TRBJ2-1

CDR3: CSARKVGRLNTEAFF
DNA: TGCAGTGCTAGGAAAGTGGGGCGGTTGAACACTGAAGCTTTCTTT
D: NA
V: TRBV20-1
size: NA
J: TRBJ1-1

CDR3: CASSLNVGAWAGYTF
DNA: TGTGCCAGCAGTTTAAACGTTGGGGCATGGGCTGGCTACACCTTC
D: NA
V: TRBV12-3/TRBV12-4
size: many
J: TRBJ1-2